The 26 T cell receptor beta chains given below trace back to one sample, sequenced in a study of T cell responses to AZD1222 COVID-19 vaccine. Some clones are missing from TCRdb's copy, which holds only in-frame ones; the method was immunoSEQ multiplex PCR. The profile covers about 150,000 clones, with 80% to 90% appearing a single time and roughly 8% taken by the ten largest. Sequenced material: peripheral blood, taken on day 0 of AZD1222 vaccination. Source of these receptors: an adult in good health.

This clone was counted a few times. V and J are TRBV9 and TRBJ2-1; D ambiguous. Trimming stripped 4 bases from V and 7 bases from J, with 24 bases between. Per the germline V gene, CDR1 is SGDLS and CDR2 is YYNGEE. The CDR3 consists of 17 residues. The CDR3 sequence is CASSPPTFVGDPNEQFF. The CDR3 DNA is TGTGCCAGCAGCCCCCCCACCTTCGTTGGCGATCCAAATGAGCAGTTCTTC.

V gene TRBV20-1 combines with J gene TRBJ2-1, with D perhaps TRBD2 (5 bases). The CDR3 runs to 11 residues. CDR1 and CDR2 (germline): DFQATT, SNEGSKA (reference sequence). With 2 bases removed from V and 9 bases from J, the gap between germline ends came to 8 bases. CDR3 loop: CSARLAIEQFF. The DNA for the CDR3 is TGCAGTGCTAGACTAGCTATTGAGCAGTTCTTC.

This clone has just one count. The J gene is TRBJ2-1, the V gene TRBV18; TRBD2 agrees at 14 bases. The CDR3 totals 16 residues. The germline CDR1 and CDR2 sequences are KGHSH and LQKENI. V gave up 6 bases and J gave up 7 bases; unmatched junction bases: 8. CDR3 DNA: TGTGCCAGCTCCCCGGGACTAGCGGGAGTTCGGAATGAGCAGTTCTTC. It encodes CASSPGLAGVRNEQFF.

The chain joins TRBV30 to TRBJ2-5; D remains ambiguous. CDR3 size: 12 residues. Germline V gives CDR1 GTSNPN, CDR2 SVGIG (reference sequence). V was cut by 0 bases and J by 1 base, with 3 bases left in between. The DNA for the CDR3 is TGTGCCTGGAGTGTAGTCCAAGAGACCCAGTACTTC. Translated, it gives CAWSVVQETQYF.

V gene TRBV18 combines with J gene TRBJ2-7, with 10 bases matching TRBD1. V lost 6 bases, J lost 3 bases, and 2 bases stayed unmatched. CDR3 size: 13 residues. The V gene's germline CDR1 is KGHSH and CDR2 LQKENI. The CDR3 reads CASSRTGGYEQYF. The CDR3 nucleotides are TGTGCCAGCTCGCGGACAGGGGGCTACGAGCAGTACTTC. Full variable domain (rest looked up from reference TRBV18 and TRBJ2-7): NAGVMQNPRHLVRRRGQEARLRCSPMKGHSHVYWYRQLPEEGLKFMVYLQKENIIDESGMPKERFSAEFPKEGPSILRIQQVVRGDSAAYFCASSRTGGYEQYFGPGTRLTVT.

This chain joins TRBV30 and TRBJ1-5, with 7 bases that match TRBD1. Germline loops: CDR1 GTSNPN, CDR2 SVGIG (reference sequence). J lost 1 base, V lost 0 bases, and 3 bases had no gene match. This CDR3 spans 15 amino acids. The CDR3 reads CAWSVRDRSNQPQHF. In nucleotides, the CDR3 is TGTGCCTGGAGTGTCCGGGACAGAAGCAATCAGCCCCAGCATTTT.

V gene TRBV19 combines with J gene TRBJ2-7; D gene unclear. The CDR3 totals 15 residues. The V gene lost 5 bases and the J gene lost 0 bases, with 14 bases spanning the gap. CDR1 and CDR2 from the germline V gene are LNHDA and SQIVND (reference sequence). The CDR3 protein is CASSSWTGNSYEQYF. The CDR3 DNA follows: TGTGCCAGTAGTTCTTGGACCGGAAACTCCTACGAGCAGTACTTC. The variable domain in full, completed from reference TRBV19 and TRBJ2-7, reads DGGITQSPKYLFRKEGQNVTLSCEQNLNHDAMYWYRQDPGQGLRLIYYSQIVNDFQKGDIAEGYSVSREKKESFPLTVTSAQKNPTAFYLCASSSWTGNSYEQYFGPGTRLTVT.

The chain has TRBV14 and TRBJ2-5, with TRBD2 matching 9 bases. Germline V CDR1 and CDR2: SGHDN, FVKESK. The J segment lost 9 bases and the V segment lost 3 bases, leaving 8 bases of the junction unmatched. The CDR3 covers 14 residues. Here the CDR3 DNA reads TGTGCCAGCAGCCAGACTAGCGGCCCGACGGCCCAGTACTTC. Translated: CASSQTSGPTAQYF.

The chain is built from TRBV7-2 and TRBJ2-7; no firm D call. CDR3 length: 15 amino acids. The V gene lost 1 base and the J gene lost 5 bases, with 15 bases spanning the gap. Germline loops: CDR1 SGHTA, CDR2 FQGNSA. This CDR3 reads CASSLVGDGLDEQYF. The DNA of the CDR3 is TGTGCCAGCAGCTTAGTAGGAGACGGCCTCGACGAGCAGTACTTC. Drawing the rest from reference TRBV7-2 and TRBJ2-7, the complete variable domain is GAGVSQSPSNKVTEKGKDVELRCDPISGHTALYWYRQSLGQGLEFLIYFQGNSAPDKSGLPSDRFSAERTGGSVSTLTIQRTQQEDSAVYLCASSLVGDGLDEQYFGPGTRLTVT.

The CDR3 spells CSAGFLEDKLFF. CDR3 nucleotide sequence: TGCAGCGCTGGGTTTTTAGAGGACAAACTGTTTTTT. The genes are TRBV29-1 and TRBJ1-4; D gene ambiguous. There are 12 residues in the CDR3. Germline CDR1 SQVTM, CDR2 ANQGSEA. Between the trimmed V and J ends, which lost 7 bases and 11 bases, there was a span of 17 bases.

V and J are TRBV27 and TRBJ1-4; D unresolved. The germline V gene has CDR1 MNHEY and CDR2 SMNVEV (reference sequence). The CDR3 is 13 residues long. Trimming cost V 2 bases and J 8 bases, with 9 bases left between them. The CDR3 bases are TGTGCCAGCAGTTTAAACAGACGGGAAAAACTGTTTTTT. It codes for CASSLNRREKLFF. Full variable domain (rest looked up from reference TRBV27 and TRBJ1-4): EAQVTQNPRYLITVTGKKLTVTCSQNMNHEYMSWYRQDPGLGLRQIYYSMNVEVTDKGDVPEGYKVSRKEKRNFPLILESPSPNQTSLYFCASSLNRREKLFFGSGTQLSVL.

The chain couples TRBV6-6 to TRBJ1-6; a possible D gene is TRBD1 (6 bases). CDR1 and CDR2 from the germline V gene are MNHNY and SVGAGI (reference sequence). The CDR3 loop spans 12 amino acids. The V end was cut by 11 bases, the J end by 10 bases, with 15 bases between. CDR3 coding DNA: TGTGCCGTAGGGGGGAGAGGGTCACCCCTCCACTTT. Translating it yields CAVGGRGSPLHF.

The chain is built from TRBV19 and TRBJ1-3; perhaps TRBD1 as D (5 bases). Germline lookup yields CDR1 LNHDA and CDR2 SQIVND (reference sequence). Trimming removed 9 bases at V and 4 bases at J, with 19 bases between. There are 15 residues in the CDR3. The CDR3 DNA follows: TGTGCCAGCCAGGCGATCGACAGACGGGGAAACACCATATATTTT. Translated, it gives CASQAIDRRGNTIYF.

Turning to this clone: The junction departs from the called germline gene at one end, perhaps through a read error. V and J are TRBV2 and TRBJ1-5, with TRBD1 matching over 9 bases. The CDR3 extends over 13 amino acids. Germline V lookup: CDR1 SNHLY, CDR2 FYNNEI. The CDR3 sequence: CASGDRGYQPQHF. Written as DNA, the CDR3 is TGTGCCAGCGGTGACAGGGGGTATCAGCCCCAGCATTTT.

This chain connects TRBV11-2 to TRBJ2-1; maybe TRBD1 (5 bases). With 0 bases removed from V and 6 bases from J, the gap between germline ends came to 12 bases. Germline assignment: CDR1 SGHAT and CDR2 FQNNGV. This CDR3 has 15 amino acids. Written as DNA, the CDR3 is TGTGCCAGCAGCTTAGATAGTCAGGGTCGCAATGAGCAGTTCTTC. Residues: CASSLDSQGRNEQFF.

The J gene is TRBJ2-1, the V gene TRBV6-1; TRBD1 matches 8 bases. Germline loops: CDR1 MNHNS, CDR2 SASEGT. There are 15 residues in the CDR3. J lost 6 bases, V lost 3 bases, and 7 bases had no gene match. The CDR3 is CASSDLGQGVNEQFF. CDR3 DNA sequence: TGTGCCAGCAGTGACCTAGGACAGGGTGTCAATGAGCAGTTCTTC.

This clone was counted once. This chain joins TRBV10-3 and TRBJ1-5; no clear D gene. Looked up from germline, CDR1 is ENHRY and CDR2 is SYGVKD. V was cut by 4 bases and J by 13 bases, with 17 bases left in between. The CDR3 totals 13 residues. CDR3 protein: CAISVQEQGLQHF. The CDR3, as DNA: TGTGCCATCAGTGTCCAAGAGCAAGGCTTACAGCATTTT.

This clone was counted only a few times. J is TRBJ2-2 and V is TRBV12-5, with 10 bases fitting TRBD1. After removal of 5 bases from V and 4 bases from J, the junction contained 4 bases not matched to a gene. The CDR3 is made up of 15 amino acids. CDR1 and CDR2 (germline): LGHNT, FRNRAP. CDR3 DNA: TGTGCTAGTGGTCCGGGACAGGGGAGCACCGGGGAGCTGTTTTTT. This encodes CASGPGQGSTGELFF.

CDR3 bases: TGCGCCAGCAGCTATAGCGGGGGGGCCTGGACCGGGGAGCTGTTTTTT. It encodes CASSYSGGAWTGELFF. The chain uses TRBV4-1 and TRBJ2-2; 11 bases line up with TRBD2. Unmatched junction bases numbered 7, after V lost 5 bases and J lost 5 bases. Germline-derived CDR1 and CDR2 are MGHRA and YSYEKL. The CDR3 sequence is 16 residues long.

J is TRBJ1-2 and V is TRBV5-6; 7 bases agree with TRBD1. The V gene end was trimmed by 3 bases and the J gene end by 2 bases; junction bases not matched to a gene: 1. Germline lookup yields CDR1 SGHDT and CDR2 YYEEEE. The CDR3 sequence is 13 residues long. The CDR3 nucleotides are TGTGCCAGCAGCTCGGGACAGAACTATGGCTACACCTTC. Protein: CASSSGQNYGYTF. Supplemented by reference TRBV5-6 and TRBJ1-2, the full variable domain reads DAGVTQSPTHLIKTRGQQVTLRCSPKSGHDTVSWYQQALGQGPQFIFQYYEEEERQRGNFPDRFSGHQFPNYSSELNVNALLLGDSALYLCASSSGQNYGYTFGSGTRLTVV.

This clone showed up just once. The CDR3 coding sequence is TGCGCCAGCAGCTTGGAGGCAGCTAACTATGGCTACACCTTC. Translating gives CASSLEAANYGYTF. The rearrangement joins TRBV5-1 to TRBJ1-2; D remains ambiguous. Between the trimmed V and J ends, which lost 0 bases and 0 bases, there was a span of 6 bases. The germline CDR1 and CDR2 sequences are SGHRS and YFSETQ. This CDR3 contains 14 residues.

The chain links TRBV2 to TRBJ1-2; 10 bases line up with TRBD1. Trimming removed 3 bases from V and 7 bases from J; junction bases left unmatched: 8. Germline assignment: CDR1 SNHLY and CDR2 FYNNEI. This CDR3 spans 15 amino acids. The CDR3 nucleotides read TGTGCCAGCAGTGAGGCGAGGGACAGGGGTCGTGGCTACACCTTC. Its translation is CASSEARDRGRGYTF. Full variable domain (outside the CDR3, taken from reference TRBV2 and TRBJ1-2): EPEVTQTPSHQVTQMGQEVILRCVPISNHLYFYWYRQILGQKVEFLVSFYNNEISEKSEIFDDQFSVERPDGSNFTLKIRSTKLEDSAMYFCASSEARDRGRGYTFGSGTRLTVV.

The rearrangement uses TRBV7-2 and TRBJ2-7; TRBD2 matches 9 bases. The CDR3 has 14 amino acids. Per germline, CDR1 SGHTA and CDR2 FQGNSA. Losses at the gene ends were 4 bases for V and 5 bases for J; bases not matched to a gene: 6. CDR3 protein: CASSSTLAGHEQYF. For the CDR3, the DNA is TGTGCCAGCAGCTCGACTCTAGCGGGGCACGAGCAGTACTTC.

The chain carries TRBV5-6 and TRBJ2-7; 7 bases are shared with TRBD1. V dropped 2 bases and J dropped 2; count of bases not matched to a gene: 10. Germline CDR1 is SGHDT and CDR2 is YYEEEE. The CDR3 length is 16 residues. CDR3 in amino acids: CASSLEGDREPYEQYF. The CDR3 DNA reads TGTGCCAGCAGCTTAGAAGGTGACAGGGAGCCCTACGAGCAGTACTTC.

This chain uses TRBV3-1 (or the pseudogene TRBV3-2) with TRBJ1-2; D not resolved. Germline CDR1 is LGHDT and CDR2 is YNNKEL (reference sequence). Trimming took off 3 bases at V and 6 bases at J, with 8 bases between the two ends. The CDR3 has 12 residues. The CDR3, as DNA: TGTGCCAGCAGCCAGGTAGGGAATGGCTACACCTTC. As protein: CASSQVGNGYTF.

The chain has TRBV30 and TRBJ2-3; D call uncertain. Between the trimmed V and J ends, which lost 0 bases and 1 base, there was a span of 8 bases. CDR1 is GTSNPN, CDR2 SVGIG, per germline (reference sequence). CDR3 length: 14 amino acids. This chain's CDR3 is CAWSVRAGTDTQYF. CDR3 coding DNA: TGTGCCTGGAGTGTAAGGGCAGGCACAGATACGCAGTATTTT.